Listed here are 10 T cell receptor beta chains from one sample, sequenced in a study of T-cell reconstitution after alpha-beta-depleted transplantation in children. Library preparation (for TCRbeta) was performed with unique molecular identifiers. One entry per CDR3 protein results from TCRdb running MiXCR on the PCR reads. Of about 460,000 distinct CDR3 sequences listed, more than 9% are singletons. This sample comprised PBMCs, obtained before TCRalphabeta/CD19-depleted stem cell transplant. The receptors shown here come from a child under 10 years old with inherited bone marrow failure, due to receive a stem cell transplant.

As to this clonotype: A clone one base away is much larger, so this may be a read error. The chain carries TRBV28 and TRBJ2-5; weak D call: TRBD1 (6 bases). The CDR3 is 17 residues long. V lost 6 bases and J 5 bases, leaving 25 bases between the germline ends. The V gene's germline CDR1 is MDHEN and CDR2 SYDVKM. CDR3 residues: CASRGYTGIPPEETQYF. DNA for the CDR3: TGTGCCAGCAGGGGATATACAGGGATTCCCCCCGAGGAGACCCAGTACTTC.

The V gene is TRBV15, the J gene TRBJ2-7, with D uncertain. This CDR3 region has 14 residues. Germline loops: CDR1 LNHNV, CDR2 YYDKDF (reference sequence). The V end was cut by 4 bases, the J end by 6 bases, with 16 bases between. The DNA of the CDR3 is TGTGCCACCAGCAACACAAGGGCCTTGGGCGAGCAGTACTTC. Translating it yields CATSNTRALGEQYF.

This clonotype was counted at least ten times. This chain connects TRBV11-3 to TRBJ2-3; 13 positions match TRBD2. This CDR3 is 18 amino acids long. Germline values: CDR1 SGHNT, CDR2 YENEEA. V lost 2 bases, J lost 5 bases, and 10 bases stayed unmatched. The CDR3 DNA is TGTGCCAGCAGCTTACGGACTAGCGGGAGTGGAATCAAAGATACGCAGTATTTT. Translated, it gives CASSLRTSGSGIKDTQYF.

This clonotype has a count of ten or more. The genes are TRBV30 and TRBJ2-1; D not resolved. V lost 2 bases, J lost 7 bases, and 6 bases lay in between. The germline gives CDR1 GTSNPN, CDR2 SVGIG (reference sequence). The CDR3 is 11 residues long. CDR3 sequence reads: CAWSWGNEQFF. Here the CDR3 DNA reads TGTGCCTGGAGTTGGGGAAATGAGCAGTTCTTC.

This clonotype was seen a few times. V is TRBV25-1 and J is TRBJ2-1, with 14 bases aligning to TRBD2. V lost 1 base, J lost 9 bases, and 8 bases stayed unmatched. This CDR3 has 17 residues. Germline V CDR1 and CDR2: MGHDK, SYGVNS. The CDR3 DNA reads TGTGCCAGCAGTGAATTCCGACTAGCGGGAGGGTTCAGTGAGCAGTTCTTC. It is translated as CASSEFRLAGGFSEQFF. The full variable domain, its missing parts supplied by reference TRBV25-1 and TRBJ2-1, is EADIYQTPRYLVIGTGKKITLECSQTMGHDKMYWYQQDPGMELHLIHYSYGVNSTEKGDLSSESTVSRIRTEHFPLTLESARPSHTSQYLCASSEFRLAGGFSEQFFGPGTRLTVL.

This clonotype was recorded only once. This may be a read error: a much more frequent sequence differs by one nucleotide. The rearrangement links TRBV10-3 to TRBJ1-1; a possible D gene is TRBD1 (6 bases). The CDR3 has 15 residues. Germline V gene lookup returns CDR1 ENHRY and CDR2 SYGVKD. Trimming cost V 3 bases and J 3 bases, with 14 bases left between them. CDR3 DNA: TGTGCCATCAGTGAAGTGGGGGGCTATGACACTGAAGCTTTCTTT. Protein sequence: CAISEVGGYDTEAFF.

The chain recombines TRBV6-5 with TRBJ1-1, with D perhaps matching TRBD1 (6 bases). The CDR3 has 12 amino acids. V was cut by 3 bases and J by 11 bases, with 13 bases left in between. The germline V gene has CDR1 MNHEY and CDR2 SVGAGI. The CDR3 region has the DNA TGTGCCAGCAGTTATTACGGGGACATCGCTTTCTTT. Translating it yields CASSYYGDIAFF.

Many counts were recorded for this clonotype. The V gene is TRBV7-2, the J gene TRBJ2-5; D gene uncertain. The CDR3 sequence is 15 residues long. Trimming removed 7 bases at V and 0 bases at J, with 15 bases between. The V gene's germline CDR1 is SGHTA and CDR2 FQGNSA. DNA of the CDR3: TGTGCCAGCACCTTTAATGTAGGGTACCAAGAGACCCAGTACTTC. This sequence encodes CASTFNVGYQETQYF.

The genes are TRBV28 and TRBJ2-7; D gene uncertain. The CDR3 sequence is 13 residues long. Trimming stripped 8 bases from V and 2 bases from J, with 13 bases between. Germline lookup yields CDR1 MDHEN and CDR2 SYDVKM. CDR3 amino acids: CASGPRIPYEQYF. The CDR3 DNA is TGTGCCAGCGGACCTAGAATACCCTACGAGCAGTACTTC.

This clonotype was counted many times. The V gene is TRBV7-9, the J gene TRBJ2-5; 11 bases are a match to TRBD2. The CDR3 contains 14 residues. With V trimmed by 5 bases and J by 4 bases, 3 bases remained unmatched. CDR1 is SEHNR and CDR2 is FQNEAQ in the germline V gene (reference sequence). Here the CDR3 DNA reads TGTGCCAGCAGCACGGGGACTAGCGGAGAGACCCAGTACTTC. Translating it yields CASSTGTSGETQYF.